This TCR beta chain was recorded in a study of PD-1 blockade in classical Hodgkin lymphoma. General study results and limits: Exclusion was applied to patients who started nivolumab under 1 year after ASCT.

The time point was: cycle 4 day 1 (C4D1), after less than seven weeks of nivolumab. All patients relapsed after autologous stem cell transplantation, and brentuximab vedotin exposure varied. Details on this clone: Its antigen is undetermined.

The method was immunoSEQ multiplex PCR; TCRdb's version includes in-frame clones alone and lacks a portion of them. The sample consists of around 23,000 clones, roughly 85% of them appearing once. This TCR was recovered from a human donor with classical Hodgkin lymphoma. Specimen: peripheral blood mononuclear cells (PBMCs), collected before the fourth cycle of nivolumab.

CDR3 sequence: CASSSQPSVGETQYF. The CDR3 nucleotides are TGCGCCAGCAGCTCGCAACCTAGCGTGGGAGAGACCCAGTACTTC. V usage is TRBV4-1 and J usage is TRBJ2-5; a weak D match, TRBD2 (6 bases). V shed 5 bases and J shed 4 bases, with 17 bases lying between them. The germline CDR1 and CDR2 sequences are MGHRA and YSYEKL. The CDR3 runs to 15 residues.